The 19 T cell receptor beta chains below come from one sample, sequenced in a study of T cells of healthy individuals. MiXCR, run by TCRdb on the 5' RACE reads, gives a single entry per CDR3 protein. The sample shows 55,000 to 65,000 distinct CDR3 sequences, about 16% of them seen only once. These receptors originate from a human donor in good health.

The table lists this clonotype with a few counts. The V gene is TRBV5-6, the J gene TRBJ1-1; tentative D call: TRBD1 (6 bases). There are 16 residues in the CDR3. Germline V gene data show CDR1 as SGHDT and CDR2 as YYEEEE. Deletions cut 0 bases from V and 1 base from J, with 13 bases between. CDR3 in DNA: TGTGCCAGCAGCTTGGGGGGGGGGCTCTCGAACACTGAAGCTTTCTTT. It codes for CASSLGGGLSNTEAFF.

This clonotype came up a few times. The chain carries TRBV10-3 and TRBJ2-7; D ambiguous. Trimming left V 3 bases short and J 4 bases short, with 4 bases between. Germline CDR1 is ENHRY and CDR2 is SYGVKD. The CDR3 is 11 amino acids. CDR3 sequence (DNA): TGTGCCATCAGTGAAGCGTACGAGCAGTACTTC. Protein sequence: CAISEAYEQYF.

The chain has TRBV9 and TRBJ2-1, with 10 bases fitting TRBD2. Germline CDR1 and CDR2: SGDLS and YYNGEE. V gave up 3 bases and J gave up 6 bases; unmatched junction bases: 9. This CDR3 has 16 residues. The CDR3 loop is CASSAQTSGWANEQFF. As DNA, the CDR3 is TGTGCCAGCAGCGCACAGACTAGCGGGTGGGCCAATGAGCAGTTCTTC.

Only a few counts were recorded for this clonotype. The chain links TRBV7-2 to TRBJ2-6; D ambiguous. CDR1 is SGHTA and CDR2 is FQGNSA in the germline V gene. CDR3 length equals 19 residues. Trimming removed 1 base at V and 0 bases at J, with 16 bases between. This CDR3 reads CASSLVLALSLSGANVLTF. CDR3 nucleotides: TGTGCCAGCAGCTTAGTACTCGCGCTTTCCCTCTCTGGGGCCAACGTCCTGACTTTC.

The chain recombines TRBV6-1 with TRBJ1-5, with D possibly matching TRBD1 (5 bases). Trimming removed 1 base from V and 5 bases from J, with 9 bases in between. The CDR3 length is 14 residues. CDR1 MNHNS and CDR2 SASEGT come from the germline V gene. The CDR3 nucleotides read TGTGCCAGCAGTGAAGTGGGCAGGGATCAGCCCCAGCATTTT. It translates to CASSEVGRDQPQHF.

Many counts were recorded for this clonotype. The J gene is TRBJ2-1, the V gene TRBV6-2 or TRBV6-3; 10 bases map to TRBD2. V lost 4 bases, J lost 1 base, and 4 bases stayed unmatched. CDR1 MNHEY and CDR2 SVGEGT come from the germline V gene. The CDR3 contains 16 residues. CDR3 amino acids: CASSFEAGGSYNEQFF. For the CDR3, the DNA is TGTGCCAGCAGTTTCGAAGCGGGAGGGTCCTACAATGAGCAGTTCTTC.

The sample holds many counts of this clonotype. This rearrangement joins TRBV2 to TRBJ1-1; no clear D. Trimming left V 6 bases short and J 5 bases short, with 19 bases between. The germline gives CDR1 SNHLY, CDR2 FYNNEI. The CDR3 length is 15 residues. The CDR3 spells CASRGSQIIITEAFF. The DNA for the CDR3 is TGTGCCAGCAGGGGAAGCCAGATCATAATTACTGAAGCTTTCTTT.

The gene calls are TRBV20-1 and TRBJ2-2; D perhaps matches TRBD1 (6 bases). Germline V gene sequence: CDR1 DFQATT, CDR2 SNEGSKA (reference sequence). This CDR3 is built from 12 residues. Trimming shortened V by 8 bases and J by 7 bases, and 14 bases separated the two germline ends. CDR3 loop: CSHRGSNGELFF. The CDR3 DNA sequence: TGCAGTCATAGGGGGTCGAACGGGGAGCTGTTTTTT.

This clonotype was detected ten times or more. This chain joins TRBV25-1 and TRBJ2-7; D is ambiguous. Germline assignment: CDR1 MGHDK and CDR2 SYGVNS. CDR3 length: 16 amino acids. The V end was cut by 0 bases, the J end by 3 bases, with 15 bases between. The CDR3 here is CASSEYRSNFLYEQYF. The CDR3 DNA follows: TGTGCCAGCAGTGAATACAGGTCCAATTTCCTCTACGAGCAGTACTTC.

A single count supports this clonotype. This sequence joins TRBV6-5 and TRBJ2-3, with TRBD1 as a possible D gene (6 bases). The CDR3 has 14 amino acids. Germline V CDR1 and CDR2: MNHEY, SVGAGI. V gave up 5 bases and J gave up 0 bases, with 9 bases separating them. CDR3 sequence (DNA): TGTGCCAGCAGTAGACAGGCCAGCACAGATACGCAGTATTTT. Protein sequence: CASSRQASTDTQYF.

This clonotype was observed a few times. This chain uses TRBV5-1 with TRBJ2-5; the match to TRBD2 covers 11 bases. The CDR3 is 16 amino acids. Germline CDR1 reads SGHRS; CDR2 reads YFSETQ. The J segment lost 2 bases and the V segment lost 5 bases, leaving 8 bases of the junction unmatched. As DNA, the CDR3 is TGCGCCAGCAGTCCGACTAGCGGGGTCACTCAAGAGACCCAGTACTTC. It specifies CASSPTSGVTQETQYF.

This clonotype has at least ten counts. One end of the junction varies from germline; a read error may be responsible. The chain is built from TRBV29-1 and TRBJ2-1; 9 positions match TRBD2. This CDR3 is 13 amino acids long. From germline, CDR1 is SQVTM and CDR2 ANQGSEA. DNA for the CDR3: TGCAGCGGTGAACTAGCGGGCTACAATGAGCAGTTCTTC. Translated: CSGELAGYNEQFF.

The V call is TRBV7-6, the J call TRBJ2-1; 7 bases fit TRBD1. This CDR3 contains 13 residues. Trimming cost V 8 bases and J 4 bases; bases outside gene matches: 5. Germline CDR1 and CDR2: SGHVS and FNYEAQ. CDR3 region: CASSGRGYNEQFF. CDR3 DNA sequence: TGTGCCAGCTCTGGCAGGGGGTACAATGAGCAGTTCTTC. The full variable domain, in which reference TRBV7-6 and TRBJ2-1 provide the parts outside the CDR3, is GAGVSQSPRYKVTKRGQDVALRCDPISGHVSLYWYRQALGQGPEFLTYFNYEAQQDKSGLPNDRFSAERPEGSISTLTIQRTEQRDSAMYRCASSGRGYNEQFFGPGTRLTVL.

Only one count was recorded for this clonotype. This chain links TRBV9 with TRBJ2-3, with 9 bases matching TRBD1. The CDR3 contains 16 residues. V lost 3 bases to trimming and J lost 0 bases; unmatched junction nucleotides: 5. The germline CDR1 and CDR2 sequences are SGDLS and YYNGEE. The CDR3 protein is CASSDYRGRSTDTQYF. For the CDR3, the DNA is TGTGCCAGCAGCGATTACAGGGGGCGTAGCACAGATACGCAGTATTTT.

The chain joins TRBV11-2 to TRBJ2-5; weak D call: TRBD2 (6 bases). Trimming pared 5 bases from V and 11 bases from J, leaving 12 bases between. Germline assignment: CDR1 SGHAT and CDR2 FQNNGV. CDR3 size: 11 residues. The DNA of the CDR3 is TGTGCCAGCAGCCAGCGGAGGGTACAGTACTTC. Its protein is CASSQRRVQYF.

This clonotype was seen more than once but under ten times. The genes are TRBV19 and TRBJ2-1, with TRBD2 matching 9 bases. Germline CDR1 is LNHDA and CDR2 is SQIVND (reference sequence). V trimming: 1 base; J trimming: 9 bases; junction bases outside the gene matches: 7. This CDR3 is built from 15 residues. The CDR3 here is CASSIVAGGFGEQFF. As DNA, the CDR3 is TGTGCCAGTAGTATAGTGGCGGGAGGGTTTGGTGAGCAGTTCTTC.

This clonotype was seen more than once but under ten times. The gene calls are TRBV3-1 and TRBJ2-3; D not certain. Germline CDR1 and CDR2: LGHDT and YNNKEL (reference sequence). V gave up 4 bases and J gave up 4 bases, with 9 bases separating them. This CDR3 region has 13 residues. The CDR3 spells CASSPQTADTQYF. The CDR3 DNA follows: TGTGCCAGCAGCCCCCAAACGGCAGATACGCAGTATTTT.

This clonotype came up a few times. The chain recombines TRBV4-1 with TRBJ1-1; 8 bases fit TRBD1. The ends lost 3 bases at V and 8 bases at J; junction bases unmatched: 8. Looked up from germline, CDR1 is MGHRA and CDR2 is YSYEKL. The CDR3 has 14 residues. The CDR3 here is CASSQTGQGSEAFF. The CDR3 coding sequence is TGCGCCAGCAGCCAGACAGGACAGGGCTCGGAAGCTTTCTTT.

This clonotype came up many times. The chain has TRBV3-1 and TRBJ2-1, with 9 positions matching TRBD2. The CDR3 extends over 16 amino acids. The V and J ends lost 3 bases and 4 bases, in that order; junction bases with no gene match: 7. Germline lookup yields CDR1 LGHDT and CDR2 YNNKEL (reference sequence). This chain's CDR3 is CASSQFSSGDYNEQFF. The CDR3 nucleotides are TGTGCCAGCAGCCAGTTCTCTAGCGGGGATTACAATGAGCAGTTCTTC.